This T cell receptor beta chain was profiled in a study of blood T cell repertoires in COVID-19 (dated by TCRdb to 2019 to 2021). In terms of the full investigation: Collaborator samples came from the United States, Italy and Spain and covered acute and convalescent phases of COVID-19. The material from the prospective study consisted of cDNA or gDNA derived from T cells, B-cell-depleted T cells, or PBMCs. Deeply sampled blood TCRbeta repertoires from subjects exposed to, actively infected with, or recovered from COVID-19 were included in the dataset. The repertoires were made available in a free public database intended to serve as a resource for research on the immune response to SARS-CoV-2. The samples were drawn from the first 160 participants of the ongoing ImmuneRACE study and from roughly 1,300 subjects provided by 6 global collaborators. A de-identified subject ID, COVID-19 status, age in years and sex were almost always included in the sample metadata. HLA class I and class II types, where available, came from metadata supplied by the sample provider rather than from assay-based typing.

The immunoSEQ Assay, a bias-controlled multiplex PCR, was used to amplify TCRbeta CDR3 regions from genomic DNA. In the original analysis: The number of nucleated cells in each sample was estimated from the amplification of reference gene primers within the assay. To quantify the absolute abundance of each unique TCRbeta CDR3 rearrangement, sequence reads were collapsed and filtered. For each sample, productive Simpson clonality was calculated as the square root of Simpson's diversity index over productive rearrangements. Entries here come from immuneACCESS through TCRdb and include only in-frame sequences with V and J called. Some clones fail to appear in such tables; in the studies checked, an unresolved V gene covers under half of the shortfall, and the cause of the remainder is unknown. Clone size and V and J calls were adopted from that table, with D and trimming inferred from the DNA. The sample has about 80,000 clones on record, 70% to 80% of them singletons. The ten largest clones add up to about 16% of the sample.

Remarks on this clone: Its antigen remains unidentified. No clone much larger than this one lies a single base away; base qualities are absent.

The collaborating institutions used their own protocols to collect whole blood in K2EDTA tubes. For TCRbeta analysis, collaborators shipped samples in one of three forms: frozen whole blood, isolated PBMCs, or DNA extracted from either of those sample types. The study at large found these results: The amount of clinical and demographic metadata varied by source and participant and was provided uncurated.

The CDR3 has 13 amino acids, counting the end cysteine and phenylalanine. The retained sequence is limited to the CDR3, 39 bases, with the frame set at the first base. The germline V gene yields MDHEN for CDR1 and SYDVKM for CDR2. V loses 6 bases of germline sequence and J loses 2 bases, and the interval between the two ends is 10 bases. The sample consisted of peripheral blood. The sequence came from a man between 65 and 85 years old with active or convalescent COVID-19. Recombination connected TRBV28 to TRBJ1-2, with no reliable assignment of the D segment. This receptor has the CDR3 CASRVPLNYGYTF. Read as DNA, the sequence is TGTGCCAGCAGGGTCCCCCTAAACTATGGCTACACCTTC.